The sample holds a few counts of the clone carrying this T cell receptor (beta chain). Its antigen remains unknown. Primers included in the PCR were 60 Vbeta and 13 Jbeta primers. Produced via immunoSEQ multiplex PCR; TCRdb's table is partial and in-frame only. The data hold some 150,000 clones, with approximately 82% observed a single time. This sample was included in a study of cytomegalovirus exposure and HLA in healthy donors. Across the whole study: Unique TCRs from HLA-typed donors, 85 million to 100 million of them, were held in an early data release. Whole-study findings and limits: What a later analysis reportedly showed was that an Asian-associated ancestry cluster had fewer N-insertions than the approximately 700-donor mean.

V lost 5 bases, J lost 0 bases, and 11 bases lay in between. The CDR3 runs to 15 residues. Germline V gives CDR1 SEHNR, CDR2 FQNEAQ (reference sequence). Sequencing was performed on PBMCs. This rearrangement joins TRBV7-9 to TRBJ1-5, with D tentatively TRBD1 (5 bases). The sequence derives from a man between 18 and 29 years old in good health and CMV-seropositive. Here the CDR3 reads CASSQTGGSNQPQHF. The CDR3 nucleotides read TGTGCCAGCAGCCAAACAGGCGGTAGCAATCAGCCCCAGCATTTT.